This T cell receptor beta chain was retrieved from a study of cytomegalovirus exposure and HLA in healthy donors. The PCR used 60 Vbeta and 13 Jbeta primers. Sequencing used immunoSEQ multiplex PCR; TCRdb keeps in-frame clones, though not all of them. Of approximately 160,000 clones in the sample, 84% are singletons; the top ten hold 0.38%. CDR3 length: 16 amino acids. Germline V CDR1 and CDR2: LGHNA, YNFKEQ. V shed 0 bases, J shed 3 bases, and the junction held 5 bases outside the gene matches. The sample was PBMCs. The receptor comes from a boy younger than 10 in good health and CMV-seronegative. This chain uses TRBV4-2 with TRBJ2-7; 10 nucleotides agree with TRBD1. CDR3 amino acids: CASSQEHRDRGYEQYF. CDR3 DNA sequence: TGTGCCAGCAGCCAAGAACACCGGGACAGGGGCTACGAGCAGTACTTC.